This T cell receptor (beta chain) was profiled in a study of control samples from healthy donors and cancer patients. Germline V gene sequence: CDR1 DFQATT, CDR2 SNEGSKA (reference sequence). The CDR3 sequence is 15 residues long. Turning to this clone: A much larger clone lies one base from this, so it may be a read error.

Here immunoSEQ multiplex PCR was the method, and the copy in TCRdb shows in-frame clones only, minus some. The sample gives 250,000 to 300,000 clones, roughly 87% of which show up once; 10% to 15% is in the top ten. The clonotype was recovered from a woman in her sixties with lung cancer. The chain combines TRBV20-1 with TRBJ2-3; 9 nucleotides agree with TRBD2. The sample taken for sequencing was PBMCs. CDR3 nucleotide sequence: TGCAGTGCTAGTGGAAGCGGGGGGAGGACAGATATGCAGTATTTT. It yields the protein CSASGSGGRTDMQYF.